Listed here are 15 T cell receptor beta chains from one sample, sequenced in a study of T cell changes during pregnancy in multiple sclerosis. Sequencing was performed with immunoSEQ multiplex PCR; in TCRdb, only in-frame clones are kept and a portion is missing. The repertoire has approximately 99,000 clones, 80% to 95% of them found once; the top ten carry about 0.95%. The input for sequencing was peripheral blood, taken after pregnancy. These receptors originate from a female donor with multiple sclerosis, enrolled in a pregnancy study.

The chain couples TRBV7-3 to TRBJ1-2; TRBD1 agrees at 11 bases. This CDR3 has 16 residues. V trimming: 5 bases; J trimming: 4 bases; junction bases outside the gene matches: 9. The germline V gene encodes CDR1 SGHTA and CDR2 FQGTGA. This CDR3 reads CASSPQPGQGVYGYTF. As DNA, the CDR3 is TGTGCCAGCAGCCCCCAACCGGGACAGGGGGTCTATGGCTACACCTTC.

The chain is built from TRBV6-5 and TRBJ1-1, with 8 bases aligning to TRBD1. V was pared by 2 bases and J by 3 bases, with 5 bases of the junction left unmatched. The CDR3 covers 15 residues. Germline assignment: CDR1 MNHEY and CDR2 SVGAGI. CDR3 residues: CASSYTTGEDTEAFF. CDR3 bases: TGTGCCAGCAGTTACACGACAGGGGAGGACACTGAAGCTTTCTTT.

The chain links TRBV5-4 to TRBJ1-2; TRBD1 matches 9 bases. Losses at the gene ends were 4 bases for V and 6 bases for J; bases not matched to a gene: 7. Germline CDR1 is SGHNT and CDR2 is YYREEE (reference sequence). This CDR3 contains 14 residues. The CDR3 protein is CASSHGTGRNGYTF. CDR3 nucleotides: TGTGCCAGCAGCCACGGGACAGGGAGGAATGGCTACACCTTC.

This clone is a singleton in its sample. V is TRBV30 and J is TRBJ2-3, with 15 positions matching TRBD2. V lost 2 bases, J lost 4 bases, and 7 bases stayed unmatched. Germline CDR1 GTSNPN, CDR2 SVGIG (reference sequence). CDR3 length: 17 amino acids. CDR3 sequence reads: CAWSSTGLAGGPDTQYF. Written as DNA, the CDR3 is TGTGCCTGGAGTTCCACCGGACTAGCGGGAGGGCCAGATACGCAGTATTTT.

The V gene is TRBV19, the J gene TRBJ2-7; 7 nucleotides align to TRBD2. V trimming: 6 bases; J trimming: 2 bases; junction bases outside the gene matches: 7. CDR1 LNHDA and CDR2 SQIVND come from the germline V gene (reference sequence). The CDR3 covers 14 residues. The CDR3 is CASREASGAYEQYF. The DNA for the CDR3 is TGTGCCAGTAGGGAGGCTAGCGGAGCCTACGAGCAGTACTTC.

This clone was seen just once. This chain connects TRBV5-4 to TRBJ2-7; possible D gene TRBD2, 5 bases. Germline-derived CDR1 and CDR2 are SGHNT and YYREEE (reference sequence). V was pared by 4 bases and J by 0 bases, with 14 bases between. This CDR3 contains 15 residues. DNA for the CDR3: TGTGCCAGCAGCCCCGGGGTAGCGTCCTCCTACGAGCAGTACTTC. It translates to CASSPGVASSYEQYF.

This clone is a singleton in its sample. The chain couples TRBV6-5 to TRBJ2-7; 11 bases line up with TRBD2. Per the germline V gene, CDR1 is MNHEY and CDR2 is SVGAGI. Trimming cost V 4 bases and J 5 bases; bases outside gene matches: 4. CDR3 length: 14 amino acids. CDR3 loop: CASSFSGRANEQYF. CDR3 DNA sequence: TGTGCCAGCAGTTTTAGCGGGAGGGCCAACGAGCAGTACTTC.

The DNA of the CDR3 is TGCGCCAGCAGCCAAGAAGCACCTGGGGGTGCGGGAGTTTCAGATACGCAGTATTTT. Amino acid sequence: CASSQEAPGGAGVSDTQYF. The chain carries TRBV4-1 and TRBJ2-3; the match to TRBD2 covers 7 bases. The germline V gene encodes CDR1 MGHRA and CDR2 YSYEKL. The V segment lost 0 bases and the J segment 4 bases; nucleotides outside the gene matches: 16. The CDR3 is 19 residues long.

The J gene is TRBJ1-3, the V gene TRBV7-9, with D possibly being TRBD1 (6 bases). V lost 6 bases and J 0 bases, leaving 12 bases between the germline ends. Germline V lookup: CDR1 SEHNR, CDR2 FQNEAQ (reference sequence). This CDR3 region has 15 residues. In DNA form, the CDR3 reads TGTGCCAGCAGACGTCAGGGGTACTCTGGAAACACCATATATTTT. This codes for CASRRQGYSGNTIYF.

The genes are TRBV5-4 and TRBJ2-1; TRBD2 agrees at 14 bases. The CDR3 is 15 amino acids. V lost 3 bases to trimming and J lost 9 bases; unmatched junction nucleotides: 5. CDR1 and CDR2 from the germline V gene are SGHNT and YYREEE (reference sequence). The CDR3 DNA reads TGTGCCAGCAGCTCGGGACTAGCGGGAGACATTGAGCAGTTCTTC. Encoded protein: CASSSGLAGDIEQFF.

In DNA, the CDR3 is TGTGCCAGCAGCTGGGGGGACAGGGGAGGATGGGACATTCAGTACTTC. Its protein product is CASSWGDRGGWDIQYF. The chain carries TRBV11-2 and TRBJ2-4; TRBD1 matches at 10 bases. The V and J ends lost 4 bases and 8 bases, in that order; junction bases with no gene match: 11. The CDR3 runs 16 residues. CDR1 SGHAT and CDR2 FQNNGV come from the germline V gene.

This chain links TRBV5-4 with TRBJ2-1; D uncertain. CDR3 length: 13 amino acids. Germline V gives CDR1 SGHNT, CDR2 YYREEE (reference sequence). With 2 bases removed from V and 7 bases from J, the gap between germline ends came to 10 bases. CDR3 DNA sequence: TGTGCCAGCAGCTTTATGTCGACAAATGAGCAGTTCTTC. Translation gives CASSFMSTNEQFF.

The V call is TRBV5-4, the J call TRBJ2-5; no firm D call. Germline values: CDR1 SGHNT, CDR2 YYREEE (reference sequence). There are 15 residues in the CDR3. V was pared by 3 bases and J by 2 bases, with 14 bases between. DNA for the CDR3: TGTGCCAGCAGCTCCCGTCGCGACGGGCAAGAGACCCAGTACTTC. It codes for CASSSRRDGQETQYF.

The V and J genes are TRBV11-2 and TRBJ2-3, with 7 nucleotides matching TRBD1. The CDR3 is made up of 16 amino acids. J lost 3 bases, V lost 1 base, and 7 bases had no gene match. Germline CDR1 SGHAT, CDR2 FQNNGV. This CDR3 is CASSLGSVQGTDTQYF. Here the CDR3 DNA reads TGTGCCAGCAGCTTAGGTTCGGTACAGGGGACAGATACGCAGTATTTT.

The V and J genes are TRBV6-6 and TRBJ1-5, with D hard to call. The CDR3 length is 13 residues. The germline CDR1 and CDR2 sequences are MNHNY and SVGAGI (reference sequence). V dropped 6 bases and J dropped 0 bases, with 6 bases sitting between them. CDR3 amino acids: CASSFNSNQPQHF. CDR3 nucleotides: TGTGCCAGCAGCTTTAATAGCAATCAGCCCCAGCATTTT.